This TCR beta chain originates from a study of blood T cell repertoires in COVID-19. Here immunoSEQ multiplex PCR was the method, and the copy in TCRdb shows in-frame clones only, minus some. The profile shows 55,000 to 65,000 clones, roughly 85% of them singletons. Germline V gives CDR1 SGHTA, CDR2 FQGNSA. The CDR3 covers 16 residues. Trimming removed 3 bases from V and 5 bases from J; junction bases left unmatched: 7. The sequenced sample consisted of peripheral blood. This clonotype originated in a man aged 60-69 years with acute or convalescent COVID-19. The chain combines TRBV7-2 with TRBJ2-1, with 10 bases aligning to TRBD2. CDR3 in amino acids: CASSFGRGLANNEQFF. The CDR3 coding sequence is TGTGCCAGCAGCTTCGGTAGGGGACTAGCGAACAATGAGCAGTTCTTC. Full variable domain (remainder filled in from reference TRBV7-2 and TRBJ2-1): GAGVSQSPSNKVTEKGKDVELRCDPISGHTALYWYRQSLGQGLEFLIYFQGNSAPDKSGLPSDRFSAERTGGSVSTLTIQRTQQEDSAVYLCASSFGRGLANNEQFFGPGTRLTVL.